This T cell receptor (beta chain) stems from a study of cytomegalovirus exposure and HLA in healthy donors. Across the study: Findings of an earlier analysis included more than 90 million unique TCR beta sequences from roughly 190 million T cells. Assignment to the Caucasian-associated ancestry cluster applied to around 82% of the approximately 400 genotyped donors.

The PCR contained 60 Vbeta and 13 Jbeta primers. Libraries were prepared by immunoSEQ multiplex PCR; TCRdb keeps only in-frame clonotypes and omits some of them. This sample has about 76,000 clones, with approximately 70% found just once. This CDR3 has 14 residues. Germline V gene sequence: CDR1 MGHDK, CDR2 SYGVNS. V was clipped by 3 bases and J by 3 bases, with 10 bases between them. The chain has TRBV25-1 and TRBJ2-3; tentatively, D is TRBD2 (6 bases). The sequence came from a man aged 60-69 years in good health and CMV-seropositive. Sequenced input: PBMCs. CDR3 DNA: TGTGCCAGCAGTGACCTGGGACTTACAGATACGCAGTATTTT. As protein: CASSDLGLTDTQYF. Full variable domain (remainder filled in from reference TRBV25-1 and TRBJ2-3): EADIYQTPRYLVIGTGKKITLECSQTMGHDKMYWYQQDPGMELHLIHYSYGVNSTEKGDLSSESTVSRIRTEHFPLTLESARPSHTSQYLCASSDLGLTDTQYFGPGTRLTVL.